This T cell receptor beta chain came from a study of shared clonotypes between healthy human individuals. The germline CDR1 and CDR2 sequences are MNHEY and SMNVEV (reference sequence). The CDR3 is 16 residues long. Trimming took off 5 bases at V and 0 bases at J, with 13 bases between the two ends. The assay was immunoSEQ multiplex PCR, and TCRdb's table has in-frame clones only and misses some. The sample gives 2 million to 2.5 million clones, about 92% of which show up once; under 0.45% is in the top ten. This receptor was taken from a man younger than 30 in good health. Some clones in this sample may be carry-over from other donors' samples. This chain joins TRBV27 and TRBJ1-4, with D possibly being TRBD1 (5 bases). Sequenced input: naive CD4+ T cells from PBMCs. Described subset: CD45RA+ positively selected. The CDR3 DNA is TGTGCCAGCAGTACCCGACAGATGGCAACTAATGAAAAACTGTTTTTT. It is translated as CASSTRQMATNEKLFF.